Following are 18 T cell receptor beta chains from one sample sequenced in a study of blood T cells in healthy people across ages (dated by TCRdb to 2013 to 2016). The library came from 5' RACE. Sequenced using an Illumina HiSeq 2500. A second roughly 6 to 12 cycle PCR used a sample-barcoded 5' primer and a J-beta primer mix. The public reads were reprocessed in TCRdb via fastp at Q25 and MiXCR, keeping in-frame beta chains. Merged by CDR3 protein, the rows form single entries marked with the most common genes and DNA. The sample has 1.6 million or so distinct CDR3 sequences on record, 30% to 35% of them singletons. 11% of the sample is in the top ten clones. Sequenced input: blood. The source is a woman aged 25-40 years in good health.

This clonotype occurred a few times. The gene calls are TRBV7-8 and TRBJ2-7, with 9 positions matching TRBD2. This CDR3 spans 15 amino acids. Trimming removed 2 bases from V and 5 bases from J; junction bases left unmatched: 7. Germline V gene data show CDR1 as SGHVS and CDR2 as FQNEAQ. In DNA, the CDR3 is TGTGCCAGCAGCTTATGGGATAGCGGGAGTAACGAGCAGTACTTC. Translation gives CASSLWDSGSNEQYF.

In the case of this clonotype: A much larger clonotype is one base distant, so this may be a read error. V is TRBV4-1 and J is TRBJ2-7; D gene unclear. Germline V gene lookup returns CDR1 MGHRA and CDR2 YSYEKL. This CDR3 contains 15 residues. The CDR3 DNA reads TGCGTCAGCAGCCAAGGTACAGAGAGCTCCTACGAGCAGTACTTC. Translation gives CVSSQGTESSYEQYF.

The table lists this clonotype with many counts. The chain links TRBV4-1 to TRBJ2-3; 10 nucleotides agree with TRBD2. The junction had 3 bases not matched to a gene; V was cut back by 1 base and J by 2 bases. CDR1 and CDR2 (germline): MGHRA, YSYEKL. This CDR3 has 16 amino acids. The CDR3 region has the DNA TGCGCCAGCAGCCAAGGGACTAGCGGTATCACAGATACGCAGTATTTT. Translation gives CASSQGTSGITDTQYF.

Comment on this clonotype: One base away lies a much larger clone, so this may be a sequencing read error. The chain combines TRBV7-6 with TRBJ2-5, with 10 bases that match TRBD2. The CDR3 covers 17 residues. Germline V CDR1 and CDR2: SGHVS, FNYEAQ. The J segment lost 11 bases and the V segment lost 4 bases, leaving 19 bases of the junction unmatched. The CDR3 reads CASSSPRLAGDYNEQYF. The CDR3 DNA reads as TGTGCCAGCAGCTCCCCCCGTCTAGCGGGAGACTACAATGAGCAGTACTTC.

The genes are TRBV7-9 and TRBJ1-1; 10 positions agree with TRBD1. CDR1 and CDR2 from the germline V gene are SEHNR and FQNEAQ (reference sequence). V trimming: 4 bases; J trimming: 2 bases; junction bases outside the gene matches: 7. The CDR3 loop spans 16 amino acids. The CDR3 bases are TGTGCCAGCAGCTCCGACAGGGGGCTGGGCAACACTGAAGCTTTCTTT. Amino acids: CASSSDRGLGNTEAFF.

This clonotype was seen only a few times. The rearrangement links TRBV29-1 to TRBJ2-5, with 8 bases matching TRBD2. The end of the DNA is better explained by TRBJ2-7, so the J call may be wrong. The CDR3 sequence is 14 residues long. In germline, CDR1 is SQVTM, CDR2 ANQGSEA. The CDR3 reads CSAKLAEGPHEQYF. In DNA form, the CDR3 reads TGCAGCGCTAAACTAGCGGAGGGTCCTCACGAGCAGTACTTC.

The CDR3 DNA sequence: TGTGCCAGCAGCGAAGAGGGCGGGACAGGAGAGACCCAGTACTTC. Translated: CASSEEGGTGETQYF. The chain links TRBV7-3 to TRBJ2-5; 8 nucleotides line up with TRBD1. This CDR3 comprises 15 residues. Germline V gene data show CDR1 as SGHTA and CDR2 as FQGTGA. V shed 5 bases, J shed 4 bases, and the junction held 9 bases outside the gene matches. The entire variable domain, with the rest obtained from reference TRBV7-3 and TRBJ2-5, is as follows: GAGVSQTPSNKVTEKGKYVELRCDPISGHTALYWYRQSLGQGPEFLIYFQGTGAADDSGLPNDRFFAVRPEGSVSTLKIQRTERGDSAVYLCASSEEGGTGETQYFGPGTRLLVL.

CDR3 coding DNA: TGTGCCAGCAGGCAAAAGGGGATTGCATACTATGGCTACACCTTC. Its protein is CASRQKGIAYYGYTF. The genes are TRBV7-2 and TRBJ1-2; D is possibly TRBD1 (5 bases). Trimming stripped 6 bases from V and 3 bases from J, with 17 bases between. Germline lookup yields CDR1 SGHTA and CDR2 FQGNSA. This CDR3 has 15 amino acids.

This clonotype was detected a few times. V usage is TRBV7-3 and J usage is TRBJ2-1; possibly TRBD1 for D (6 bases). Deletions cut 3 bases from V and 0 bases from J, with 24 bases between. The CDR3 runs 20 residues. Per the germline V gene, CDR1 is SGHTA and CDR2 is FQGTGA. Written as DNA, the CDR3 is TGTGCCAGCAGCTTTAGTGGGGGTGGGGGCGCGAGGGCCTCCTACAATGAGCAGTTCTTC. Its translation is CASSFSGGGGARASYNEQFF.

This clonotype was seen a few times. The V and J genes are TRBV29-1 and TRBJ1-2, with D uncertain. CDR3 size: 12 residues. In germline, CDR1 is SQVTM, CDR2 ANQGSEA. The germline V and J ends were trimmed by 6 bases and 3 bases, with 11 bases remaining between them. The CDR3 sequence is CSVDSAHYGYTF. The CDR3 coding sequence is TGCAGCGTCGACTCGGCGCACTATGGCTACACCTTC.

The chain joins TRBV5-1 to TRBJ2-3; 12 nucleotides match TRBD2. After removal of 4 bases from V and 5 bases from J, the junction contained 14 bases not matched to a gene. From germline, CDR1 is SGHRS and CDR2 YFSETQ. The CDR3 is made up of 18 amino acids. CDR3 bases: TGCGCCAGCAGCCGTATCGGACTAGCGGGGTCTCAGGGAGATACGCAGTATTTT. Translating it yields CASSRIGLAGSQGDTQYF.

The sample holds a few counts of this clonotype. V usage is TRBV7-2 and J usage is TRBJ1-1; D is unresolved. The V gene's germline CDR1 is SGHTA and CDR2 FQGNSA. The length of the CDR3 is 16 residues. Trimming took off 5 bases at V and 0 bases at J, with 16 bases between the two ends. The CDR3 DNA is TGTGCCAGCAGCGTCACGATAGGAACTCTGAACACTGAAGCTTTCTTT. Protein: CASSVTIGTLNTEAFF.

The chain links TRBV5-1 to TRBJ2-7; D is possibly TRBD1 (6 bases). CDR3 length: 16 amino acids. Germline assignment: CDR1 SGHRS and CDR2 YFSETQ. The germline V and J ends were trimmed by 5 bases and 2 bases, with 20 bases remaining between them. CDR3 sequence reads: CASRSRGTGPPYEQYF. DNA for the CDR3: TGCGCCAGCAGGAGTAGGGGGACCGGGCCTCCCTACGAGCAGTACTTC.

The chain combines TRBV28 with TRBJ2-1; D may be TRBD2 (6 bases). CDR3 size: 15 residues. Germline values: CDR1 MDHEN, CDR2 SYDVKM. With 7 bases removed from V and 12 bases from J, the gap between germline ends came to 25 bases. CDR3 protein: CASNILAGNAWGQFF. CDR3 DNA: TGTGCCAGCAACATACTGGCGGGGAACGCGTGGGGGCAGTTCTTC.

The chain joins TRBV13 to TRBJ2-1; D is perhaps TRBD1 (6 bases). V was pared by 5 bases and J by 5 bases, with 13 bases between. Germline CDR1 PRHDT, CDR2 FYEKMQ (reference sequence). CDR3 length: 14 amino acids. The CDR3 spells CASSAKDRNNEQFF. The CDR3 bases are TGTGCCAGCAGCGCGAAGGACAGAAACAATGAGCAGTTCTTC.

This clonotype was picked up a small number of times. The CDR3 nucleotides read TGTGCCAGCAGCGTCGGGCCTACTAGCGGCCAAGAGACCCAGTACTTC. This translates into CASSVGPTSGQETQYF. V is TRBV9 and J is TRBJ2-5; 8 nucleotides align to TRBD2. The trim removed 2 bases at V and 1 base at J, leaving 7 bases unmatched. The CDR3 runs to 16 residues. Germline V gene data show CDR1 as SGDLS and CDR2 as YYNGEE.

This rearrangement joins TRBV7-9 to TRBJ2-3; D is perhaps TRBD1 (5 bases). From germline, CDR1 is SEHNR and CDR2 FQNEAQ (reference sequence). V shed 5 bases and J shed 6 bases, with 21 bases lying between them. The CDR3 has 16 residues. CDR3 in amino acids: CASSHAPDLGADTQYF. CDR3 nucleotides: TGTGCCAGCAGCCACGCGCCTGACTTAGGGGCGGATACGCAGTATTTT.

The gene calls are TRBV29-1 and TRBJ1-2, with TRBD1 identical over 9 bases. The germline CDR1 and CDR2 sequences are SQVTM and ANQGSEA. The J segment lost 4 bases and the V segment lost 6 bases, leaving 18 bases of the junction unmatched. CDR3 length: 17 amino acids. The CDR3 here is CSVLRDRDYLGSYGYTF. CDR3 DNA sequence: TGCAGCGTACTCCGGGACAGGGACTATCTCGGGTCCTATGGCTACACCTTC.